This entry describes one T cell receptor beta chain. The data are from a study of blood T cell repertoires in COVID-19. The trim removed 5 bases at V and 3 bases at J, leaving 12 bases unmatched. The CDR3 extends over 16 amino acids. CDR1 and CDR2 from the germline V gene are MDHEN and SYDVKM. The assay was immunoSEQ multiplex PCR, and TCRdb's table has in-frame clones only and misses some. The sample has approximately 160,000 clones, about 80% seen once; the top ten hold approximately 13%. The rearrangement links TRBV28 to TRBJ1-2, with 7 bases that match TRBD1. The sample taken for sequencing was peripheral blood. This TCR was sampled from a man between 70 and 80 years old who had recovered from COVID-19. In DNA form, the CDR3 reads TGTGCCAGCAGTGACCCCTGGACAGGCAAGGACTATGGCTACACCTTC. Translating it yields CASSDPWTGKDYGYTF.